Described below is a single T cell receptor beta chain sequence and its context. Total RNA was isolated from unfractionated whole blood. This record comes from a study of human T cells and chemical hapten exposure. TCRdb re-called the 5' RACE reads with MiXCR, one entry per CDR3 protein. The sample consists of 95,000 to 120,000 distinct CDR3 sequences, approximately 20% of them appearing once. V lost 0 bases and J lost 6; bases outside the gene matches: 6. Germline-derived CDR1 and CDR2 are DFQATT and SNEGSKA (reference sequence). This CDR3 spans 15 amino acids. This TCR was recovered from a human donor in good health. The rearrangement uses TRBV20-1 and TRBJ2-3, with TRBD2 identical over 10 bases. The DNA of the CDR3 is TGCAGTGCTAGAGATCGGAGCGGGAGGGCCGATACGCAGTATTTT. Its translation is CSARDRSGRADTQYF.